This TCR beta chain was recovered during a study of blood T cell repertoires in COVID-19. Study-level background: Whether acute or convalescent, the COVID-19 samples came from the United States, Italy and Spain. The analysed material was cDNA or gDNA that came from T cells, B-cell-depleted T cells, or PBMCs.

The V and J ends lost 7 bases and 4 bases respectively, with 10 bases between them. This CDR3 contains 13 residues. Germline assignment: CDR1 SNHLY and CDR2 FYNNEI. In the authors' methods: Researchers report that nucleated cell counts were estimated from reference gene primer amplification. TCRdb keeps only in-frame clones here, not all; method: immunoSEQ multiplex PCR. V, J and clone size were drawn from that table, and D and trimming were deduced from the DNA. The table shows about 98,000 clones, with about 85% occurring only once. Sequencing was carried out using peripheral blood. The genes are TRBV2 and TRBJ2-2; D gene ambiguous. This receptor was obtained from a woman of 80 years or more with acute or convalescent COVID-19. The chain's CDR3 is CASKLQLTGELFF. As DNA, the CDR3 is TGTGCCAGCAAACTGCAACTCACCGGGGAGCTGTTTTTT.